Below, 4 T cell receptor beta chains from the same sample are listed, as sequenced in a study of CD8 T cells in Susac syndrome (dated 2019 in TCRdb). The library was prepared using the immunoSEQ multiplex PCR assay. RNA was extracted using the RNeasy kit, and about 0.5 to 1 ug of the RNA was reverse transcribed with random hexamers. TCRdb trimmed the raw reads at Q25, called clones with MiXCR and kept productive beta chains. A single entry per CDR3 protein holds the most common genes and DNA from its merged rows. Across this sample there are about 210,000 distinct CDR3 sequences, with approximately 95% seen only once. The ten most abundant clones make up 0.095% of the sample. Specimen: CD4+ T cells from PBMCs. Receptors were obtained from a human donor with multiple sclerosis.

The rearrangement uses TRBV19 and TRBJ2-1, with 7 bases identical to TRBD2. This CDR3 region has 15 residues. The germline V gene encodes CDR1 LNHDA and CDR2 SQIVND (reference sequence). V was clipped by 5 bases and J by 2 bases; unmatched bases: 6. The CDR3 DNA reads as TGTGCCAGTAGTCGACTAGCCAATACCTACAATGAGCAGTTCTTC. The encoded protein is CASSRLANTYNEQFF.

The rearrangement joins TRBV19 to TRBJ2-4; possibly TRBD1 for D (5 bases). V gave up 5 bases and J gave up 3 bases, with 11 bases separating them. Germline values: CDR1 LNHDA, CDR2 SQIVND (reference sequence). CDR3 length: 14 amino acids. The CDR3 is CASSLDIYKNIQYF. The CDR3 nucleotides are TGTGCCAGTAGTCTGGACATCTACAAAAACATTCAGTACTTC.

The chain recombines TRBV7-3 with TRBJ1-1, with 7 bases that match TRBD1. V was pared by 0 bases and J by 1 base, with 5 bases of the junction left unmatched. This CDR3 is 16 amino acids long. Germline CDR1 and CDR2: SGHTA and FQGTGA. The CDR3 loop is CASSLTFRQGNTEAFF. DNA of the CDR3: TGTGCCAGCAGCTTAACGTTTCGACAGGGGAACACTGAAGCTTTCTTT.

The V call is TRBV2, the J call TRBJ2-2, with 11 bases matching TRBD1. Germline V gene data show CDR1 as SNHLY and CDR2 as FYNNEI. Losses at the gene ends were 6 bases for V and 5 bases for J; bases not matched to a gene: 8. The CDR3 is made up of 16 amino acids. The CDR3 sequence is CASRTSRDRGTGELFF. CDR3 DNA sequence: TGTGCCAGCAGGACGTCCCGGGACAGGGGGACCGGGGAGCTGTTTTTT.